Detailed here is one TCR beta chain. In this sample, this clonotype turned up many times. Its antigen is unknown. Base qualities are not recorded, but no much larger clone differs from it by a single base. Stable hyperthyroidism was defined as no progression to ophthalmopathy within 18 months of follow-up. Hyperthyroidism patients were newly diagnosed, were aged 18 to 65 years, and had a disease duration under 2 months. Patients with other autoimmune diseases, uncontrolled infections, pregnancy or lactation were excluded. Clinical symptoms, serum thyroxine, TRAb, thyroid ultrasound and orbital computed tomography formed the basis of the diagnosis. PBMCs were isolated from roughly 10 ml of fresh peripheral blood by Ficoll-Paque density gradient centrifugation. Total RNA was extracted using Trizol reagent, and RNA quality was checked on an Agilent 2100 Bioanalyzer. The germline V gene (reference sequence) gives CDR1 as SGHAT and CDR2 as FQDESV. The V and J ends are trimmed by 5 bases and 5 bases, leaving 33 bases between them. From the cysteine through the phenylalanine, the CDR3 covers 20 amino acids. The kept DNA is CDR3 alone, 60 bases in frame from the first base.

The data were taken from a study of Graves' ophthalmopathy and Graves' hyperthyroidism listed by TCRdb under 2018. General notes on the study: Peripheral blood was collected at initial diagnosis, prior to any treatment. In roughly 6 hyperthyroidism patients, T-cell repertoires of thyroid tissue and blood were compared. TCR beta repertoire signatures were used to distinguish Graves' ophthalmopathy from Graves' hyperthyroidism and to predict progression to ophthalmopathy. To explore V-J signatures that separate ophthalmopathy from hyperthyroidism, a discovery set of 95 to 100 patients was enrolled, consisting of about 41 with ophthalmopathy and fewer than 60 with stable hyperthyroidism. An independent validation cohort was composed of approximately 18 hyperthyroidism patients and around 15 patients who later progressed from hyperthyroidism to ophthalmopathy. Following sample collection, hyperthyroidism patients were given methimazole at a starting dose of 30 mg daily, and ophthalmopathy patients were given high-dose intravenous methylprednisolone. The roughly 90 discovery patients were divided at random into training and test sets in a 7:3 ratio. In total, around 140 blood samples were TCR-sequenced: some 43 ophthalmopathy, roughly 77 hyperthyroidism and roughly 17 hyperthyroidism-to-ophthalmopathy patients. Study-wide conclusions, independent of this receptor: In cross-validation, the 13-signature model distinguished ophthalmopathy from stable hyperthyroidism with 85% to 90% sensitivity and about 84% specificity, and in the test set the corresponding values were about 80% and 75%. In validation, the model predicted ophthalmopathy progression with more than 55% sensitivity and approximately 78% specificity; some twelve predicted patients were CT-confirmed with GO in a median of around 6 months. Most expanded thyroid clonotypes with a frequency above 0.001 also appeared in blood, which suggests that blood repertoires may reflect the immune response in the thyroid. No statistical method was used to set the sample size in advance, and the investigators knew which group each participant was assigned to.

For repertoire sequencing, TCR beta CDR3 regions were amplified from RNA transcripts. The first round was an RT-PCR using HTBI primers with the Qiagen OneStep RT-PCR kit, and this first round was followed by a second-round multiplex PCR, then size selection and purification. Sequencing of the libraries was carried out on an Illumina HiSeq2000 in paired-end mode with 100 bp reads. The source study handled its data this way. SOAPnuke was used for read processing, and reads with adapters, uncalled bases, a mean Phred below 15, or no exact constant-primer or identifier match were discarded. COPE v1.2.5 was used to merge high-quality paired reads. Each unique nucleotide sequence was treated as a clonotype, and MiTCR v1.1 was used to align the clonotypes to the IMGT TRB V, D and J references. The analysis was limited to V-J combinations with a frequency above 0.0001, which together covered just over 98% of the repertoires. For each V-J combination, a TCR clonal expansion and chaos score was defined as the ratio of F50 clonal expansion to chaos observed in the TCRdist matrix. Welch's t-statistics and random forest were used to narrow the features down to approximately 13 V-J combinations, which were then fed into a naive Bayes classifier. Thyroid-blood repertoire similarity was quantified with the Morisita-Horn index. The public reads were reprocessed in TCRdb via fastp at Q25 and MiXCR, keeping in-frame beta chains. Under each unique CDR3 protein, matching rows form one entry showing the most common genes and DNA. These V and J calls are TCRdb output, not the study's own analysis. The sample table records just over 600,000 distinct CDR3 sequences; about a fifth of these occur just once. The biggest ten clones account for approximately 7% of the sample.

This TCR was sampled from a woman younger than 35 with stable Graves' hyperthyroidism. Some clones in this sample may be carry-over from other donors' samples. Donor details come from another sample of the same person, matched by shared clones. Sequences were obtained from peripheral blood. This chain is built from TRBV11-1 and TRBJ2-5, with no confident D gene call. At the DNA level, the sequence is TGTGCCAGCAGCATACTATTTCTTCTCCCCGAGGTTAAAGCGTTGGAGACCCAGTACTTC. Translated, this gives CASSILFLLPEVKALETQYF.